These 15 T cell receptor beta chains share one sample of origin, sequenced in a study of T cells in Graves' hyperthyroidism and ophthalmopathy. The CDR3 regions of TCR beta were amplified from RNA transcripts. In the first-round RT-PCR of the TCR CDR3, the HTBI primer set was used. MiXCR, run by TCRdb on the multiplex PCR reads, gives a single entry per CDR3 protein. The sample has roughly 650,000 distinct CDR3 sequences, 15% to 20% seen once. The source material was blood. Receptor source: a woman between 35 and 50 years old with Graves' ophthalmopathy.

This rearrangement joins TRBV12-3 or TRBV12-4 to TRBJ1-5; TRBD1 matches 11 bases. Trimming at V came to 5 bases and at J to 7 bases, leaving 7 bases not matched to a gene. This CDR3 region has 15 residues. CDR3 bases: TGTGCCAGCAGTCCCGGGACAGGGGGTGAGCAGCCCCAGCATTTT. Its translation is CASSPGTGGEQPQHF.

This clonotype occurred many times. The CDR3 here is CASSLRGPSGTDTQYF. In DNA form, the CDR3 reads TGCGCCAGCAGCTTGCGGGGTCCCTCGGGCACAGATACGCAGTATTTT. This sequence joins TRBV5-1 and TRBJ2-3; D may be TRBD2 (5 bases). The CDR3 has 16 residues. Germline values: CDR1 SGHRS, CDR2 YFSETQ. V was trimmed by 1 base and J by 1 base, leaving 13 bases between them.

This clonotype was seen repeatedly, ten times or more. The chain joins TRBV7-2 to TRBJ2-3; TRBD2 agrees at 12 bases. J gave up 14 bases and V 5 bases, and 8 bases lay outside the gene matches. This CDR3 region has 13 residues. The germline V gene encodes CDR1 SGHTA and CDR2 FQGNSA. CDR3 protein: CASSTRTSGVVYF. The CDR3 DNA sequence: TGTGCCAGCAGCACAAGGACTAGCGGGGTGGTGTATTTT.

The V and J genes are TRBV18 and TRBJ2-1, with a possible D match to TRBD2 (6 bases). Germline V gene data show CDR1 as KGHSH and CDR2 as LQKENI. The CDR3 contains 15 residues. The V end was cut by 3 bases, the J end by 7 bases, with 16 bases between. The CDR3 protein is CASSPSAGLSNEQFF. CDR3 coding DNA: TGTGCCAGCTCACCCTCGGCGGGATTGTCAAATGAGCAGTTCTTC.

This clonotype was seen only a few times. The chain combines TRBV20-1 with TRBJ1-5; D possibly corresponds to TRBD1 (6 bases). The length of the CDR3 is 13 residues. Germline CDR1 DFQATT, CDR2 SNEGSKA (reference sequence). V gave up 5 bases and J gave up 4 bases, with 12 bases separating them. CDR3 region: CSAYPDRNQPQHF. As DNA, the CDR3 is TGCAGTGCTTACCCAGACAGGAATCAGCCCCAGCATTTT.

A few counts support this clonotype. V and J are TRBV3-1 and TRBJ2-2; maybe TRBD2 (5 bases). CDR1 is LGHDT, CDR2 YNNKEL, per germline (reference sequence). The V end was cut by 1 base, the J end by 4 bases, with 10 bases between. The CDR3 has 15 amino acids. CDR3 bases: TGTGCCAGCAGCCAAGGGGGAGACATCACCGGGGAGCTGTTTTTT. It is translated as CASSQGGDITGELFF.

In its sample, this clonotype was seen many times. This chain joins TRBV20-1 and TRBJ1-1; the D gene is possibly TRBD1 (5 bases). The ends were cut back, 6 bases at V and 1 base at J, with 9 bases in the middle. The CDR3 extends over 12 amino acids. From germline, CDR1 is DFQATT and CDR2 SNEGSKA (reference sequence). The chain's CDR3 is CSAVRANTEAFF. Here the CDR3 DNA reads TGCAGTGCGGTCAGGGCGAACACTGAAGCTTTCTTT.

This clonotype was seen a few times. This sequence joins TRBV3-1 and TRBJ2-5, with 11 bases fitting TRBD2. After removal of 0 bases from V and 9 bases from J, the junction contained 12 bases not matched to a gene. This CDR3 contains 17 residues. The germline V gene encodes CDR1 LGHDT and CDR2 YNNKEL (reference sequence). CDR3 protein: CASSQDWGTSGPGAQYF. The DNA for the CDR3 is TGTGCCAGCAGCCAAGATTGGGGGACTAGCGGTCCTGGGGCCCAGTACTTC.

This clonotype has a count of ten or more. J is TRBJ1-1 and V is TRBV18; 7 bases agree with TRBD1. CDR1 KGHSH and CDR2 LQKENI come from the germline V gene. The V segment lost 2 bases and the J segment 0 bases; nucleotides outside the gene matches: 9. This CDR3 is 17 amino acids long. The CDR3 spells CASSPYRQGGVNTEAFF. DNA of the CDR3: TGTGCCAGCTCACCATATAGACAGGGCGGAGTGAACACTGAAGCTTTCTTT.

This clonotype was seen ten or more times. CDR3 protein: CASSLDLGSGTYNEQFF. CDR3 nucleotides: TGCGCCAGCAGCTTGGATCTAGGATCGGGGACCTACAATGAGCAGTTCTTC. The rearrangement links TRBV5-1 to TRBJ2-1; D is perhaps TRBD2 (5 bases). The germline V gene encodes CDR1 SGHRS and CDR2 YFSETQ. The CDR3 covers 17 residues. Deletions cut 0 bases from V and 2 bases from J, with 15 bases between.

V is TRBV12-3 or TRBV12-4 and J is TRBJ1-4, with unresolved D. The V and J ends lost 0 bases and 5 bases respectively, with 7 bases between them. This CDR3 contains 14 residues. DNA of the CDR3: TGTGCCAGCAGTTTAGCGCTTCAGAATGAAAAACTGTTTTTT. It translates to CASSLALQNEKLFF.

This clonotype has a handful of counts. The rearrangement uses TRBV10-3 and TRBJ2-1, with TRBD2 matching over 14 bases. This CDR3 is 17 amino acids long. Germline V gene sequence: CDR1 ENHRY, CDR2 SYGVKD. With V trimmed by 8 bases and J by 5 bases, 11 bases remained unmatched. The CDR3 DNA sequence: TGTGCCATCTCCCCGCGGGGACTAGCGGGGGTGAACAATGAGCAGTTCTTC. This encodes CAISPRGLAGVNNEQFF.

This clonotype was counted between two and nine times. V usage is TRBV4-1 and J usage is TRBJ1-2; TRBD1 matches at 8 bases. The CDR3 is 14 amino acids. Trimming cost V 5 bases and J 2 bases; bases outside gene matches: 4. CDR1 MGHRA and CDR2 YSYEKL come from the germline V gene. As DNA, the CDR3 is TGCGCCAGCAGCAAGGACAGGGCAAACTATGGCTACACCTTC. Translation gives CASSKDRANYGYTF.

Comments on this clonotype: A much larger clone sits a single nucleotide away, making a read error possible. This rearrangement joins TRBV6-1 to TRBJ1-1; TRBD1 matches at 7 bases. J lost 1 base, V lost 7 bases, and 6 bases had no gene match. The CDR3 is made up of 14 amino acids. Looked up from germline, CDR1 is MNHNS and CDR2 is SASEGT. The CDR3 nucleotides are TGTGCCAGCATTGCGGGACAGTCGAACACTGAAGCTTTCTTT. Translated, it gives CASIAGQSNTEAFF.

At least ten counts were recorded for this clonotype. V gene TRBV5-1 combines with J gene TRBJ1-2; the match to TRBD1 covers 7 bases. Germline trimming cut 2 bases from V and 4 bases from J; bases unmatched to any gene: 14. Germline V gives CDR1 SGHRS, CDR2 YFSETQ. The CDR3 totals 17 residues. The CDR3 coding sequence is TGCGCCAGCAGCTTAGGGGACAGTGGACTCCGTGGCTATGGCTACACCTTC. It specifies CASSLGDSGLRGYGYTF.